These 25 T cell receptor beta chains came from one sample sequenced in a study of cytomegalovirus exposure and HLA in healthy donors. Researchers ran the PCR with 60 Vbeta and 13 Jbeta primers. The repertoire was sequenced with immunoSEQ multiplex PCR; TCRdb's copy has only in-frame clones and lacks some. The sample carries under 150,000 clones, 65% to 80% recorded once. Source material: PBMCs. The receptors shown here come from a woman aged 40-49 years in good health and CMV-seronegative.

This chain uses TRBV5-1 with TRBJ2-3, with TRBD1 as a possible D gene (5 bases). V was pared by 0 bases and J by 6 bases, with 17 bases between. Germline V gives CDR1 SGHRS, CDR2 YFSETQ. The CDR3 spans 16 residues. CDR3 sequence reads: CASSLAAGYSRDTQYF. The CDR3 nucleotides are TGCGCCAGCAGCTTGGCGGCAGGGTATAGCAGGGATACGCAGTATTTT.

This chain uses TRBV5-1 with TRBJ1-2; D remains ambiguous. The CDR3 totals 14 residues. In germline, CDR1 is SGHRS, CDR2 YFSETQ. The V gene lost 0 bases and the J gene lost 0 bases, with 6 bases spanning the gap. The CDR3 DNA is TGCGCCAGCAGCTTGGACAGAACTAACTATGGCTACACCTTC. Protein product: CASSLDRTNYGYTF. The whole variable domain, remainder taken from reference TRBV5-1 and TRBJ1-2, is KAGVTQTPRYLIKTRGQQVTLSCSPISGHRSVSWYQQTPGQGLQFLFEYFSETQRNKGNFPGRFSGRQFSNSRSEMNVSTLELGDSALYLCASSLDRTNYGYTFGSGTRLTVV.

This clone was counted once. The chain combines TRBV27 with TRBJ1-5; D is undetermined. Trimming took 0 bases from V and 0 from J, leaving 3 bases between them. CDR1 and CDR2 from the germline V gene are MNHEY and SMNVEV (reference sequence). The CDR3 runs 14 residues. CDR3 in amino acids: CASSLSVSNQPQHF. CDR3 nucleotide sequence: TGTGCCAGCAGTTTATCCGTTAGCAATCAGCCCCAGCATTTT.

The gene calls are TRBV29-1 and TRBJ2-7; D not certain. CDR3 length equals 15 residues. Germline V CDR1 and CDR2: SQVTM, ANQGSEA. V gave up 3 bases and J gave up 0 bases, with 15 bases separating them. The CDR3 loop is CSVDGSGSSSYEQYF. CDR3 coding DNA: TGCAGCGTTGATGGTTCCGGGTCGAGCTCCTACGAGCAGTACTTC.

The chain recombines TRBV5-6 with TRBJ1-2; possible D gene TRBD1, 5 bases. CDR1 and CDR2 (germline): SGHDT, YYEEEE. V gave up 1 base and J gave up 1 base, with 11 bases separating them. The CDR3 consists of 15 residues. The CDR3 DNA sequence: TGTGCCAGCAGCTTGACAGGAGCCCATAACTATGGCTACACCTTC. Encoded protein: CASSLTGAHNYGYTF.

This clone was found once. This chain uses TRBV9 with TRBJ2-1; TRBD2 matches 12 bases. Trimming cost V 0 bases and J 9 bases; bases outside gene matches: 4. CDR3 length: 15 residues. Germline V gene sequence: CDR1 SGDLS, CDR2 YYNGEE. CDR3: CASSVASGRALEQFF. CDR3 nucleotide sequence: TGTGCCAGCAGCGTAGCTAGCGGGAGGGCCCTTGAGCAGTTCTTC.

Concerning this clone itself: One junction end disagrees with the germline gene, perhaps due to a read error. The chain employs TRBV7-9 and TRBJ2-7; 10 nucleotides line up with TRBD1. CDR3 length: 15 residues. The V gene's germline CDR1 is SEHNR and CDR2 FQNEAQ (reference sequence). The CDR3 sequence is CASSIAGTGVGEQYF. The CDR3, as DNA: TGTGCCAGCAGCATAGCCGGGACAGGGGTGGGGGAGCAGTACTTC.

The DNA of the CDR3 is TGCGCCAGCAGCCAAGATGGGGCGGCCCACTATGGCTACACCTTC. It codes for CASSQDGAAHYGYTF. The chain recombines TRBV4-1 with TRBJ1-2; TRBD1 is a possible D gene (5 bases). Germline CDR1 MGHRA, CDR2 YSYEKL. V was clipped by 0 bases and J by 3 bases, with 11 bases between them. The CDR3 is made up of 15 amino acids.

J is TRBJ1-1 and V is TRBV30, with unresolved D. The CDR3 totals 14 residues. V was cut by 0 bases and J by 0 bases, with 8 bases left in between. Germline V gene lookup returns CDR1 GTSNPN and CDR2 SVGIG (reference sequence). The CDR3 DNA sequence: TGTGCCTGGAGTGTACGAGGGATGAACACTGAAGCTTTCTTT. Translated: CAWSVRGMNTEAFF. Supplemented by reference TRBV30 and TRBJ1-1, the full variable domain reads SQTIHQWPATLVQPVGSPLSLECTVEGTSNPNLYWYRQAAGRGLQLLFYSVGIGQISSEVPQNLSASRPQDRQFILSSKKLLLSDSGFYLCAWSVRGMNTEAFFGQGTRLTVV.

This clone occurred a few times. V and J are TRBV27 and TRBJ1-2; tentatively, D is TRBD1 (6 bases). The germline V gene encodes CDR1 MNHEY and CDR2 SMNVEV (reference sequence). V lost 9 bases to trimming and J lost 8 bases, with 31 bases between them. CDR3 length: 17 amino acids. CDR3 sequence reads: CASKFGGAGDINWGYTF. The CDR3 DNA follows: TGTGCCAGTAAATTCGGGGGCGCGGGGGATATTAACTGGGGCTACACCTTC.

The gene calls are TRBV5-1 and TRBJ2-7; TRBD1 aligns across 9 bases. Unmatched junction bases numbered 5, after V lost 0 bases and J lost 4 bases. CDR1 and CDR2 from the germline V gene are SGHRS and YFSETQ. This CDR3 has 15 amino acids. DNA for the CDR3: TGCGCCAGCAGCTTGGCCGGGACAGGGACTTACGAGCAGTACTTC. It specifies CASSLAGTGTYEQYF.

The chain couples TRBV9 to TRBJ2-7; 7 bases are a match to TRBD2. The germline V gene encodes CDR1 SGDLS and CDR2 YYNGEE. V lost 0 bases to trimming and J lost 4 bases; unmatched junction nucleotides: 4. CDR3 size: 14 residues. CDR3 residues: CASSVGGSTYEQYF. CDR3 bases: TGTGCCAGCAGCGTAGGCGGGAGTACGTACGAGCAGTACTTC.

This chain links TRBV28 with TRBJ1-2, with 8 nucleotides matching TRBD1. Germline loops: CDR1 MDHEN, CDR2 SYDVKM. Trimming at V came to 6 bases and at J to 7 bases, leaving 7 bases not matched to a gene. This CDR3 spans 13 amino acids. The CDR3 loop reads CASRPTGGGGYTF. DNA for the CDR3: TGTGCCAGCAGACCAACAGGGGGGGGTGGCTACACCTTC.

This sequence joins TRBV13 and TRBJ2-4; TRBD1 agrees at 7 bases. V shed 5 bases, J shed 12 bases, and the junction held 7 bases outside the gene matches. The germline V gene encodes CDR1 PRHDT and CDR2 FYEKMQ (reference sequence). The CDR3 extends over 12 amino acids. The CDR3 spells CASSTGQSSQYF. The CDR3 bases are TGTGCCAGCAGCACGGGACAGTCCAGTCAGTACTTC.

The table lists this clone with a count of one. The V call is TRBV6-6, the J call TRBJ1-5; TRBD1 matches 7 bases. The germline V gene has CDR1 MNHNY and CDR2 SVGAGI (reference sequence). V dropped 5 bases and J dropped 3; count of bases not matched to a gene: 10. There are 16 residues in the CDR3. The CDR3 spells CASSKTWDSYNQPQHF. Written as DNA, the CDR3 is TGTGCCAGCAGTAAGACCTGGGACAGTTACAATCAGCCCCAGCATTTT.

V gene TRBV5-4 combines with J gene TRBJ2-1; TRBD1 agrees at 7 bases. Germline V gene lookup returns CDR1 SGHNT and CDR2 YYREEE (reference sequence). This CDR3 has 18 residues. V was clipped by 0 bases and J by 4 bases; unmatched bases: 13. CDR3 protein: CASSLDPTGNGLYNEQFF. CDR3 nucleotides: TGTGCCAGCAGCTTGGACCCGACAGGGAATGGCCTATACAATGAGCAGTTCTTC.

The chain uses TRBV18 and TRBJ2-1, with TRBD2 identical over 7 bases. The CDR3 has 17 residues. V shed 0 bases, J shed 6 bases, and the junction held 11 bases outside the gene matches. Germline V gene lookup returns CDR1 KGHSH and CDR2 LQKENI. CDR3 protein: CASSPPWGGVSGNEQFF. The CDR3 DNA reads as TGTGCCAGCTCACCACCTTGGGGGGGGGTAAGCGGCAATGAGCAGTTCTTC.

This sequence joins TRBV7-3 and TRBJ1-6, with 9 bases identical to TRBD1. CDR1 SGHTA and CDR2 FQGTGA come from the germline V gene. The ends lost 5 bases at V and 7 bases at J; junction bases unmatched: 3. The CDR3 contains 14 residues. In DNA form, the CDR3 reads TGTGCCAGCAGCATAGGACAGGGGAATTCACCCCTCCACTTT. Amino acids: CASSIGQGNSPLHF.

The V gene is TRBV29-1, the J gene TRBJ1-1, with D unclear. The length of the CDR3 is 13 residues. Germline V gene data show CDR1 as SQVTM and CDR2 as ANQGSEA. Trimming stripped 7 bases from V and 2 bases from J, with 14 bases between. The CDR3 nucleotides read TGCAGCGCCCCTGAGGCTCCTAACACTGAAGCTTTCTTT. Translation gives CSAPEAPNTEAFF.

The CDR3 spells CASSEAGFTGYTEAFF. The DNA for the CDR3 is TGTGCCAGCAGTGAGGCTGGGTTCACAGGGTACACTGAAGCTTTCTTT. The chain employs TRBV25-1 and TRBJ1-1, with D perhaps TRBD1 (6 bases). Trimming shortened V by 3 bases and J by 3 bases, and 17 bases separated the two germline ends. The CDR3 is 16 amino acids. Germline CDR1 reads MGHDK; CDR2 reads SYGVNS.

This sequence joins TRBV21-1 and TRBJ1-5; the table's D call, TRBD1, was not checked against the DNA. TRBV21-1 is a listed pseudogene. This CDR3 is 17 amino acids long. The CDR3 loop is CASSKDAGQGINQPQHF. CDR3 DNA sequence: TGTGCCAGCAGCAAAGATGCTGGACAGGGGATCAATCAGCCCCAGCATTTT.

This sequence joins TRBV5-1 and TRBJ2-1, with 8 positions matching TRBD2. V shed 0 bases, J shed 6 bases, and the junction held 8 bases outside the gene matches. The CDR3 spans 16 residues. Germline CDR1 is SGHRS and CDR2 is YFSETQ. The CDR3 DNA reads as TGCGCCAGCAGCTTGGGCTCGAGCGGGGGATCCAATGAGCAGTTCTTC. Translating gives CASSLGSSGGSNEQFF.

This sequence joins TRBV23-1 and TRBJ1-5, with 8 positions matching TRBD1. TRBV23-1 is placed among ORFs of uncertain function. With V trimmed by 9 bases and J by 3 bases, 13 bases remained unmatched. The CDR3 contains 16 residues. The CDR3 bases are TGCGCCAGGCTCGTACGGGACAGGATGTTCAATCAGCCCCAGCATTTT. It codes for CARLVRDRMFNQPQHF.

This chain connects TRBV6-5 to TRBJ1-1, with TRBD1 matching 10 bases. The CDR3 runs 14 residues. Germline V gene lookup returns CDR1 MNHEY and CDR2 SVGAGI. Trimming cost V 6 bases and J 4 bases; bases outside gene matches: 5. The CDR3 DNA sequence: TGTGCCAGCAGCCGGGACAGGGGAGTCACTGAAGCTTTCTTT. Translation: CASSRDRGVTEAFF.

The chain combines TRBV6-1 with TRBJ2-7, with 8 bases fitting TRBD2. V trimming: 5 bases; J trimming: 7 bases; junction bases outside the gene matches: 10. The CDR3 length is 14 residues. In germline, CDR1 is MNHNS, CDR2 SASEGT. In DNA form, the CDR3 reads TGTGCCAGCAGTCCTACGGGGGGGTTTTTAGAGCAGTACTTC. Residues: CASSPTGGFLEQYF.